These 31 T cell receptor beta chains were all obtained from the same sample, sequenced in a study of B cell selection in AIRE deficiency. CD4+CD127+ cells were sorted as the conventional CD4 T cells. Sequencing was performed with immunoSEQ multiplex PCR; in TCRdb, only in-frame clones are kept and a portion is missing. The sample lists 22,000 or so clones; more than 95% were seen once. Material: conventional CD4+ T cells sorted from PBMCs. Source of these receptors: a human donor with AIRE deficiency.

The chain combines TRBV7-2 with TRBJ1-2; the D gene is possibly TRBD1 (5 bases). CDR1 and CDR2 (germline): SGHTA, FQGNSA. V was trimmed by 5 bases and J by 4 bases, leaving 14 bases between them. The CDR3 consists of 14 residues. CDR3 amino acids: CASSPTGPSYGYTF. The CDR3, as DNA: TGTGCCAGCAGCCCCACGGGACCGTCCTATGGCTACACCTTC.

The genes are TRBV11-3 and TRBJ1-3; D is undetermined. V dropped 2 bases and J dropped 0 bases, with 11 bases sitting between them. The CDR3 consists of 16 residues. Germline values: CDR1 SGHNT, CDR2 YENEEA. The CDR3 DNA follows: TGTGCCAGCAGCTTAAATCCGGGAGGCTCTGGAAACACCATATATTTT. Encoded protein: CASSLNPGGSGNTIYF.

This clone was observed once. The V gene is TRBV4-3, the J gene TRBJ1-2, with D possibly matching TRBD1 (5 bases). The CDR3 totals 15 residues. V gave up 0 bases and J gave up 3 bases, with 11 bases separating them. The germline gives CDR1 LGHNA, CDR2 YSLEER. CDR3 amino acids: CASSQEEGLDYGYTF. The CDR3 region has the DNA TGCGCCAGCAGCCAAGAGGAGGGACTAGACTATGGCTACACCTTC.

The rearrangement joins TRBV9 to TRBJ1-3; D gene ambiguous. Trimming cost V 2 bases and J 0 bases, with 9 bases left between them. The germline CDR1 and CDR2 sequences are SGDLS and YYNGEE. The CDR3 has 15 amino acids. The CDR3 bases are TGTGCCAGCAGCGTCCTTGGGAGCTCTGGAAACACCATATATTTT. It codes for CASSVLGSSGNTIYF. Using reference TRBV9 and TRBJ1-3 for the parts outside the CDR3, the full variable domain is DSGVTQTPKHLITATGQRVTLRCSPRSGDLSVYWYQQSLDQGLQFLIQYYNGEERAKGNILERFSAQQFPDLHSELNLSSLELGDSALYFCASSVLGSSGNTIYFGEGSWLTVV.

The gene calls are TRBV9 and TRBJ1-4; a weak D match, TRBD1 (5 bases). CDR3 length: 17 residues. V was trimmed by 4 bases and J by 0 bases, leaving 16 bases between them. Per the germline V gene, CDR1 is SGDLS and CDR2 is YYNGEE. Here the CDR3 reads CASSPKGRGATNEKLFF. Written as DNA, the CDR3 is TGTGCCAGCAGCCCCAAAGGCCGGGGGGCAACTAATGAAAAACTGTTTTTT.

V gene TRBV30 combines with J gene TRBJ1-4, with D uncertain. CDR1 and CDR2 from the germline V gene are GTSNPN and SVGIG (reference sequence). The V and J ends lost 0 bases and 7 bases respectively, with 6 bases between them. The CDR3 is made up of 12 amino acids. In nucleotides, the CDR3 is TGTGCCTGGAGTGTAGTCACTGAAAAACTGTTTTTT. Amino acid sequence: CAWSVVTEKLFF. Full variable domain (missing parts from reference TRBV30 and TRBJ1-4): SQTIHQWPATLVQPVGSPLSLECTVEGTSNPNLYWYRQAAGRGLQLLFYSVGIGQISSEVPQNLSASRPQDRQFILSSKKLLLSDSGFYLCAWSVVTEKLFFGSGTQLSVL.

The rearrangement uses TRBV11-1 and TRBJ1-1; 7 nucleotides align to TRBD1. Germline lookup yields CDR1 SGHAT and CDR2 FQDESV (reference sequence). Losses at the gene ends were 5 bases for V and 0 bases for J; bases not matched to a gene: 6. The CDR3 totals 15 residues. CDR3 amino acids: CASSRPGGVNTEAFF. For the CDR3, the DNA is TGTGCCAGCAGCAGGCCAGGGGGTGTGAACACTGAAGCTTTCTTT.

The chain couples TRBV27 to TRBJ1-1; 7 positions match TRBD1. Germline V gene sequence: CDR1 MNHEY, CDR2 SMNVEV (reference sequence). J lost 1 base, V lost 6 bases, and 17 bases had no gene match. The CDR3 loop spans 18 amino acids. This CDR3 reads CASRSAHWTQGENTEAFF. Written as DNA, the CDR3 is TGTGCCAGCAGATCCGCGCACTGGACGCAGGGGGAGAACACTGAAGCTTTCTTT.

The chain links TRBV6-6 to TRBJ1-2; D may be TRBD1 (5 bases). This CDR3 is 12 amino acids long. CDR1 and CDR2 from the germline V gene are MNHNY and SVGAGI (reference sequence). Trimming cost V 5 bases and J 6 bases, with 10 bases left between them. In nucleotides, the CDR3 is TGTGCCAGCAGTCGCCAGGGAGATGGCTACACCTTC. Amino acid sequence: CASSRQGDGYTF.

Points on this clone: Other nucleotide sequences from this sample produce the same CDR3. The genes are TRBV29-1 and TRBJ2-7; a weak D match, TRBD1 (6 bases). Germline CDR1 reads SQVTM; CDR2 reads ANQGSEA. V lost 0 bases to trimming and J lost 0 bases, with 12 bases between them. The CDR3 is 15 residues long. CDR3 in DNA: TGCAGCGTTGAAGATCCTGGGGGCAGCTCCTACGAGCAGTACTTC. Its translation is CSVEDPGGSSYEQYF.

This chain uses TRBV19 with TRBJ1-5, with D possibly being TRBD1 (5 bases). CDR1 LNHDA and CDR2 SQIVND come from the germline V gene (reference sequence). With 6 bases removed from V and 4 bases from J, the gap between germline ends came to 10 bases. The CDR3 is 13 residues long. DNA of the CDR3: TGTGCCAGTAGCGACAGAGCAAATCAGCCCCAGCATTTT. Translated: CASSDRANQPQHF.

The chain uses TRBV11-3 and TRBJ1-4; TRBD1 is a possible D gene (5 bases). The germline V gene has CDR1 SGHNT and CDR2 YENEEA. The CDR3 is 13 residues long. The V end was cut by 6 bases, the J end by 8 bases, with 13 bases between. In nucleotides, the CDR3 is TGTGCCAGCAGTTCCGCGGGGGACGAAAAACTGTTTTTT. Translated, it gives CASSSAGDEKLFF.

The chain couples TRBV4-3 to TRBJ2-2; D call uncertain. Germline lookup yields CDR1 LGHNA and CDR2 YSLEER. V was cut by 3 bases and J by 0 bases, with 11 bases left in between. The CDR3 spans 16 residues. The CDR3 sequence: CASSQVLRSNTGELFF. The CDR3 DNA sequence: TGCGCCAGCAGCCAGGTTTTACGGTCGAACACCGGGGAGCTGTTTTTT.

This rearrangement joins TRBV5-8 to TRBJ2-1; 9 nucleotides line up with TRBD1. Germline CDR1 is SGHTS and CDR2 is YDEGEE. V was pared by 2 bases and J by 6 bases, with 3 bases of the junction left unmatched. The CDR3 loop spans 14 amino acids. The CDR3 DNA is TGTGCCAGCAGCTTAGGGACAGGGCCCAATGAGCAGTTCTTC. It is translated as CASSLGTGPNEQFF.

In this sample, this clone turned up once. The genes are TRBV6-1 and TRBJ1-2, with D hard to call. Trimming left V 6 bases short and J 7 bases short, with 21 bases between. This CDR3 has 15 amino acids. Germline CDR1 reads MNHNS; CDR2 reads SASEGT. In nucleotides, the CDR3 is TGTGCCAGCAGGGAATACATTTGGGGAGAGACTGGCTACACCTTC. This translates into CASREYIWGETGYTF.

J is TRBJ1-5 and V is TRBV4-3; 7 nucleotides line up with TRBD1. Germline V gene data show CDR1 as LGHNA and CDR2 as YSLEER. Trimming took 5 bases from V and 3 from J; bases not matched to a gene: 7. The CDR3 runs 15 residues. The CDR3 DNA is TGCGCCAGCAGCAGCCGACAGGGAGACAATCAGCCCCAGCATTTT. Translated, it gives CASSSRQGDNQPQHF.

This chain links TRBV15 with TRBJ2-1; 11 bases are shared with TRBD2. V lost 1 base, J lost 10 bases, and 9 bases stayed unmatched. CDR1 LNHNV and CDR2 YYDKDF come from the germline V gene (reference sequence). This CDR3 region has 16 residues. The CDR3 DNA is TGTGCCACCAGCAGAGGAGGACTAGCGGGCCGAGCGGAGCAGTTCTTC. Its protein product is CATSRGGLAGRAEQFF.

This rearrangement joins TRBV7-2 to TRBJ2-7; TRBD2 is a possible D gene (6 bases). In germline, CDR1 is SGHTA, CDR2 FQGNSA. Deletions cut 8 bases from V and 4 bases from J, with 21 bases between. The CDR3 is 15 residues long. CDR3 amino acids: CASGTGGKLGYEQYF. The DNA for the CDR3 is TGTGCCAGCGGCACTGGGGGGAAATTAGGATACGAGCAGTACTTC.

This sequence joins TRBV19 and TRBJ2-3, with TRBD2 identical over 7 bases. Germline V CDR1 and CDR2: LNHDA, SQIVND (reference sequence). The CDR3 sequence is 15 residues long. V shed 2 bases, J shed 3 bases, and the junction held 5 bases outside the gene matches. The CDR3 here is CASSIKLAMTDTQYF. The CDR3 DNA sequence: TGTGCCAGTAGTATAAAACTAGCGATGACAGATACGCAGTATTTT.

The V gene is TRBV7-9, the J gene TRBJ1-1, with D tentatively TRBD1 (5 bases). This CDR3 spans 15 amino acids. Trimming took off 3 bases at V and 4 bases at J, with 15 bases between the two ends. Germline CDR1 SEHNR, CDR2 FQNEAQ (reference sequence). In DNA form, the CDR3 reads TGTGCCAGCAGCTTTTCTAGGGGATTGGGCACTGAAGCTTTCTTT. Encoded protein: CASSFSRGLGTEAFF.

In this sample, this clone turned up once. This chain connects TRBV7-2 to TRBJ1-5; a weak D match, TRBD1 (5 bases). V lost 8 bases to trimming and J lost 6 bases, with 14 bases between them. The CDR3 covers 13 residues. Germline CDR1 reads SGHTA; CDR2 reads FQGNSA. The CDR3 nucleotides read TGTGCCAGCTCCGGGCGGGGCTCTCAGCCCCAGCATTTT. Protein sequence: CASSGRGSQPQHF.

The rearrangement joins TRBV4-3 to TRBJ2-7; 9 bases agree with TRBD2. Germline loops: CDR1 LGHNA, CDR2 YSLEER. V shed 4 bases, J shed 1 base, and the junction held 5 bases outside the gene matches. The CDR3 sequence is 15 residues long. The CDR3 coding sequence is TGCGCCAGCAGCCCTTATAGCGGGAGTTCCTACGAGCAGTACTTC. Its protein product is CASSPYSGSSYEQYF.

V gene TRBV19 combines with J gene TRBJ2-7, with a weak D call TRBD1 (6 bases). The CDR3 is 14 residues long. The V gene lost 4 bases and the J gene lost 3 bases, with 13 bases spanning the gap. Germline loops: CDR1 LNHDA, CDR2 SQIVND (reference sequence). The CDR3 nucleotides read TGTGCCAGTAGTAATCCAGGGGTCTACTACGAGCAGTACTTC. Its translation: CASSNPGVYYEQYF. Filled out from reference TRBV19 and TRBJ2-7, the complete variable domain reads DGGITQSPKYLFRKEGQNVTLSCEQNLNHDAMYWYRQDPGQGLRLIYYSQIVNDFQKGDIAEGYSVSREKKESFPLTVTSAQKNPTAFYLCASSNPGVYYEQYFGPGTRLTVT.

The chain is built from TRBV2 and TRBJ2-7, with 9 positions matching TRBD1. Germline CDR1 is SNHLY and CDR2 is FYNNEI. The CDR3 has 14 amino acids. V was clipped by 4 bases and J by 7 bases; unmatched bases: 8. As DNA, the CDR3 is TGTGCCAGCAGTGGAGGGACAGGGATTGAGGAGCAGTACTTC. This sequence encodes CASSGGTGIEEQYF. Supplemented by reference TRBV2 and TRBJ2-7, the full variable domain reads EPEVTQTPSHQVTQMGQEVILRCVPISNHLYFYWYRQILGQKVEFLVSFYNNEISEKSEIFDDQFSVERPDGSNFTLKIRSTKLEDSAMYFCASSGGTGIEEQYFGPGTRLTVT.

The chain joins TRBV7-8 to TRBJ2-5, with 7 bases lining up with TRBD2. V trimming: 5 bases; J trimming: 4 bases; junction bases outside the gene matches: 4. The germline V gene has CDR1 SGHVS and CDR2 FQNEAQ. The CDR3 covers 13 residues. Here the CDR3 DNA reads TGTGCCAGCAGCCCGGGGACTACAGAGACCCAGTACTTC. It translates to CASSPGTTETQYF.

The CDR3 DNA reads TGTGCCAGTAGTCCGGGACTAGCGGGAGGGGTAAGGGTAAATGAGCAGTTCTTC. Translating it yields CASSPGLAGGVRVNEQFF. The J gene is TRBJ2-1, the V gene TRBV19, with 16 bases that match TRBD2. The CDR3 is made up of 18 amino acids. Germline CDR1 LNHDA, CDR2 SQIVND (reference sequence). The trim removed 5 bases at V and 7 bases at J, leaving 11 bases unmatched. The variable domain in full, completed from reference TRBV19 and TRBJ2-1, reads DGGITQSPKYLFRKEGQNVTLSCEQNLNHDAMYWYRQDPGQGLRLIYYSQIVNDFQKGDIAEGYSVSREKKESFPLTVTSAQKNPTAFYLCASSPGLAGGVRVNEQFFGPGTRLTVL.

The chain joins TRBV6-5 to TRBJ1-1; TRBD1 is a possible D gene (6 bases). Germline assignment: CDR1 MNHEY and CDR2 SVGAGI. V lost 5 bases and J lost 4, with 14 bases in between. This CDR3 comprises 14 residues. The CDR3 is CASSPTGKPTEAFF. The CDR3 nucleotides read TGTGCCAGCAGTCCAACAGGGAAACCCACTGAAGCTTTCTTT.

The J gene is TRBJ2-3, the V gene TRBV5-4, with D possibly TRBD2 on 5 matching bases. V was pared by 0 bases and J by 4 bases, with 12 bases between. This CDR3 spans 15 amino acids. The germline CDR1 and CDR2 sequences are SGHNT and YYREEE (reference sequence). The CDR3 loop is CASSLVGRGPDTQYF. CDR3 DNA sequence: TGTGCCAGCAGCTTGGTCGGGCGAGGGCCAGATACGCAGTATTTT.

J is TRBJ1-2 and V is TRBV6-5; D possibly corresponds to TRBD1 (5 bases). The CDR3 is 15 amino acids. CDR1 is MNHEY and CDR2 is SVGAGI in the germline V gene. Trimming removed 4 bases at V and 7 bases at J, with 19 bases between. CDR3 sequence reads: CASSSPTQGTGGYTF. The CDR3 DNA sequence: TGTGCCAGCAGTTCTCCGACTCAGGGCACGGGTGGCTACACCTTC.

This rearrangement joins TRBV5-1 to TRBJ2-3; 7 bases align to TRBD2. CDR1 is SGHRS and CDR2 is YFSETQ in the germline V gene. The CDR3 runs 13 residues. With V trimmed by 4 bases and J by 4 bases, 3 bases remained unmatched. The CDR3 DNA reads as TGCGCCAGCAGCGTCACTAGCGCAGATACGCAGTATTTT. Translating gives CASSVTSADTQYF. The whole variable domain, filled in from reference TRBV5-1 and TRBJ2-3, reads KAGVTQTPRYLIKTRGQQVTLSCSPISGHRSVSWYQQTPGQGLQFLFEYFSETQRNKGNFPGRFSGRQFSNSRSEMNVSTLELGDSALYLCASSVTSADTQYFGPGTRLTVL.

The gene calls are TRBV11-3 and TRBJ1-4; D call uncertain. The CDR3 totals 14 residues. CDR1 is SGHNT, CDR2 YENEEA, per germline. The germline V and J ends were trimmed by 5 bases and 0 bases, with 7 bases remaining between them. CDR3 in DNA: TGTGCCAGCAGCGAGACGGCAACTAATGAAAAACTGTTTTTT. Encoded protein: CASSETATNEKLFF. Full variable domain (rest looked up from reference TRBV11-3 and TRBJ1-4): EAGVVQSPRYKIIEKKQPVAFWCNPISGHNTLYWYLQNLGQGPELLIRYENEEAVDDSQLPKDRFSAERLKGVDSTLKIQPAELGDSAVYLCASSETATNEKLFFGSGTQLSVL.